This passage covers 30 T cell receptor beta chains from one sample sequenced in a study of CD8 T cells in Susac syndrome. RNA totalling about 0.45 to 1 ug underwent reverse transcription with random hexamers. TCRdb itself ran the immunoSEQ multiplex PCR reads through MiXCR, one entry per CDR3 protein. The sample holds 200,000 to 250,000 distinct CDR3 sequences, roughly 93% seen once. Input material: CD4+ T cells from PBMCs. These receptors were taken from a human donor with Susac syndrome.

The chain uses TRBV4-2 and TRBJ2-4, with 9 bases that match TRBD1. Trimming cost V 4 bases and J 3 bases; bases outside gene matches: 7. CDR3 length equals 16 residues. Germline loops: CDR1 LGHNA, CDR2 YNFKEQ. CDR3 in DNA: TGTGCCAGCAGCCCTCGGACAGGGGAAGGCAAAAACATTCAGTACTTC. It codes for CASSPRTGEGKNIQYF.

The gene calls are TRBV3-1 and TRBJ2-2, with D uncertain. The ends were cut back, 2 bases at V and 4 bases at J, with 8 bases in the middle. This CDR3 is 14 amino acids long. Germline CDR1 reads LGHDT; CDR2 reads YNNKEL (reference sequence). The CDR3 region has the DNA TGTGCCAGCAGCCAACTGTCCCTCACCGGGGAGCTGTTTTTT. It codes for CASSQLSLTGELFF.

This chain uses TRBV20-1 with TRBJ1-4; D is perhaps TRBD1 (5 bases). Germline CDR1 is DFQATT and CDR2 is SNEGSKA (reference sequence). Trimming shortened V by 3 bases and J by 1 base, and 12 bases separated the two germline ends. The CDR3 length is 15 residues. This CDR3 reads CSASAPGITNEKLFF. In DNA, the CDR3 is TGCAGTGCTAGCGCACCAGGGATAACTAATGAAAAACTGTTTTTT.

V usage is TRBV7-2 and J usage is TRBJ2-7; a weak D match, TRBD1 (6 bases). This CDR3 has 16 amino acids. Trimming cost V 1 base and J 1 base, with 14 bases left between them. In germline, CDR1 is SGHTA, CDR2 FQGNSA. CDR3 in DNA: TGTGCCAGCAGCTTAGGACACGGGACACCATCCTACGAGCAGTACTTC. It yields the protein CASSLGHGTPSYEQYF.

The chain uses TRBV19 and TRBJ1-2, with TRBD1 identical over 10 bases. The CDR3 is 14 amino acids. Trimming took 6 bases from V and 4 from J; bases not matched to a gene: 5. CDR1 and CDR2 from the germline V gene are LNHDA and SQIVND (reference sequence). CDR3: CASSRDRGPYGYTF. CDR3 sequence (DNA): TGTGCCAGTAGCAGGGACAGGGGCCCCTATGGCTACACCTTC.

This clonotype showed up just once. The CDR3 bases are TGTGCCAGCAGTTATAAGGGCCTAGCGGGGGGGCCGGTGACAGATACGCAGTATTTT. It yields the protein CASSYKGLAGGPVTDTQYF. This rearrangement joins TRBV27 to TRBJ2-3, with 12 bases matching TRBD2. Trimming took 4 bases from V and 3 from J; bases not matched to a gene: 14. The CDR3 totals 19 residues. Germline V lookup: CDR1 MNHEY, CDR2 SMNVEV (reference sequence).

The CDR3 sequence is CASGEVDTQYF. The CDR3 DNA reads TGTGCCAGCGGCGAGGTAGATACGCAGTATTTT. V usage is TRBV9 and J usage is TRBJ2-3; D unresolved. CDR1 is SGDLS, CDR2 YYNGEE, per germline. CDR3 size: 11 residues. V lost 7 bases to trimming and J lost 5 bases, with 8 bases between them.

CDR3 in amino acids: CASSLVPQGARNNEQFF. In nucleotides, the CDR3 is TGTGCCAGCAGCTTAGTTCCCCAAGGAGCGCGAAACAATGAGCAGTTCTTC. J is TRBJ2-1 and V is TRBV11-2; no reliable D call. Germline V lookup: CDR1 SGHAT, CDR2 FQNNGV. V was pared by 1 base and J by 5 bases, with 18 bases between. This CDR3 contains 17 residues.

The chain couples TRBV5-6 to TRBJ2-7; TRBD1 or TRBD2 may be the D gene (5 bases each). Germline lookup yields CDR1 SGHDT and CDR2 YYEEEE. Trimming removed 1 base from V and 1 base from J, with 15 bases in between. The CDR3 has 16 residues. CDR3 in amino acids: CASSLTPGRRSYEQYF. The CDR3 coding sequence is TGTGCCAGCAGCTTGACACCGGGACGGAGATCCTACGAGCAGTACTTC.

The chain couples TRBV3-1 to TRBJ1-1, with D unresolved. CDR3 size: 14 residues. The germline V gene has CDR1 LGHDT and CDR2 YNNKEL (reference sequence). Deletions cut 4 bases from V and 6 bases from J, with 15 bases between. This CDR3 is CASSPEFDRSEAFF. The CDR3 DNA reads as TGTGCCAGCAGCCCAGAATTCGACCGGTCTGAAGCTTTCTTT. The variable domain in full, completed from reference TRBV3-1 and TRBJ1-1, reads DTAVSQTPKYLVTQMGNDKSIKCEQNLGHDTMYWYKQDSKKFLKIMFSYNNKELIINETVPNRFSPKSPDKAHLNLHINSLELGDSAVYFCASSPEFDRSEAFFGQGTRLTVV.

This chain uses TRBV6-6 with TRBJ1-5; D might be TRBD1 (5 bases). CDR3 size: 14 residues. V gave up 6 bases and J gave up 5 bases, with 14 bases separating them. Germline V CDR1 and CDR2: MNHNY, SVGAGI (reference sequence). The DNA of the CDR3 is TGTGCCAGCAGGGGGGAGGGGCCGGATCAGCCCCAGCATTTT. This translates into CASRGEGPDQPQHF.

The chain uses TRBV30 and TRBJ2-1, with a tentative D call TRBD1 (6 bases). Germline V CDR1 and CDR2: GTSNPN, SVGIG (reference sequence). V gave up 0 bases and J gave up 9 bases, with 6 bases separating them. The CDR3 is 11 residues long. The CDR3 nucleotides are TGTGCCTGGAGTGTACAGGGTGAGCAGTTCTTC. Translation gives CAWSVQGEQFF. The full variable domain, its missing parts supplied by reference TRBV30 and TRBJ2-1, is SQTIHQWPATLVQPVGSPLSLECTVEGTSNPNLYWYRQAAGRGLQLLFYSVGIGQISSEVPQNLSASRPQDRQFILSSKKLLLSDSGFYLCAWSVQGEQFFGPGTRLTVL.

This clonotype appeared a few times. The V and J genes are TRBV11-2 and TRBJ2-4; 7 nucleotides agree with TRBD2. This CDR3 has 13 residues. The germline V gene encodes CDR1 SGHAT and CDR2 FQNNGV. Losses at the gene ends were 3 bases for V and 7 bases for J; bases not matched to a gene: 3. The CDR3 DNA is TGTGCCAGCAGCTTTGAGCGGGGTAACATTCAGTACTTC. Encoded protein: CASSFERGNIQYF.

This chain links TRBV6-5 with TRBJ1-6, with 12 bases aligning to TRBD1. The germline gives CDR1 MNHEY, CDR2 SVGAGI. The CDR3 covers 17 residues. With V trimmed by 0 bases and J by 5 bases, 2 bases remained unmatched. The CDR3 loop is CASSYSGQGADNSPLHF. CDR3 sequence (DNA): TGTGCCAGCAGTTACTCGGGACAGGGGGCCGATAATTCACCCCTCCACTTT.

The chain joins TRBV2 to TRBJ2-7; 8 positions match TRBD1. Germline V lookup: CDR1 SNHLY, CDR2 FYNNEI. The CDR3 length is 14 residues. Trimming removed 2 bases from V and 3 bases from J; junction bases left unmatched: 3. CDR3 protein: CASSERDRNYEQYF. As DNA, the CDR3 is TGTGCCAGCAGTGAAAGGGACAGGAACTACGAGCAGTACTTC.

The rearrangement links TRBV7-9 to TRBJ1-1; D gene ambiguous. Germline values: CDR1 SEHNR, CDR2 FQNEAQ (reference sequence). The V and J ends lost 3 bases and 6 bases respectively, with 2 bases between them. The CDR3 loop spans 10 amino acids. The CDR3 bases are TGTGCCAGCAGCTTTTCTGAAGCTTTCTTT. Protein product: CASSFSEAFF.

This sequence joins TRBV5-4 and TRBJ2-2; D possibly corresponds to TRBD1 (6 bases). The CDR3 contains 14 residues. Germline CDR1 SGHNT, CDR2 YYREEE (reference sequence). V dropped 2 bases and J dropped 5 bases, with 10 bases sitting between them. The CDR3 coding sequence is TGTGCCAGCAGCTTCAGGGGTAGGACCGGGGAGCTGTTTTTT. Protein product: CASSFRGRTGELFF.

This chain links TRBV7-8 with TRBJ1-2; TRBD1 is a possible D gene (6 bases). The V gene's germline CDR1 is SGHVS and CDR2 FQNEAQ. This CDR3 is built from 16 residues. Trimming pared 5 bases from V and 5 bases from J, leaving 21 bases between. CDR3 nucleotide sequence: TGTGCCAGCAGCACGAAAGACAGGAGTTACCAGTATGGCTACACCTTC. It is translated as CASSTKDRSYQYGYTF.

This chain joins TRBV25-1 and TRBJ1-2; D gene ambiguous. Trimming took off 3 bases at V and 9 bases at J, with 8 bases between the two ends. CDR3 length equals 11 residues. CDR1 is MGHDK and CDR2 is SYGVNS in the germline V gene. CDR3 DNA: TGTGCCAGCAGTGAGCTTAAGAGCTACACCTTC. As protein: CASSELKSYTF.

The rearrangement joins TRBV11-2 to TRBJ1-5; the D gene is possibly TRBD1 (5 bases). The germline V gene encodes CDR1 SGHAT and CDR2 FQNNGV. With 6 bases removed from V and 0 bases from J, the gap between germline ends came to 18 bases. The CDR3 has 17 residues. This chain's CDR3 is CASRLGRGRDSNQPQHF. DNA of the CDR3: TGTGCCAGCAGACTAGGCCGGGGCAGGGATAGCAATCAGCCCCAGCATTTT.

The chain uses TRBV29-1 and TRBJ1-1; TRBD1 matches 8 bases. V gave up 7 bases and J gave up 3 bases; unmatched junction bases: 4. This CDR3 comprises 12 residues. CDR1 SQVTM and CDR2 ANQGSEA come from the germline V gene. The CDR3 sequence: CSAGQGYTEAFF. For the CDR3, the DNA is TGCAGCGCTGGACAGGGTTACACTGAAGCTTTCTTT.

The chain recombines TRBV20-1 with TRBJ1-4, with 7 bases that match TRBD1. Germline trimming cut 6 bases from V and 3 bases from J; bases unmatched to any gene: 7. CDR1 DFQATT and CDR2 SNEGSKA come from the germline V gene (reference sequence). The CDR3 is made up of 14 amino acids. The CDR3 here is CSAVVGTANEKLFF. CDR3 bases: TGCAGTGCGGTGGTGGGGACAGCTAATGAAAAACTGTTTTTT.

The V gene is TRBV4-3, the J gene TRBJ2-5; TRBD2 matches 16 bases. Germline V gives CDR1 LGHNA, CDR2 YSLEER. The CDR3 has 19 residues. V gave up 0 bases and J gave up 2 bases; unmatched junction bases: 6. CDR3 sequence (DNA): TGCGCCAGCAGCCAAGATCGGGGACTAGCGGGGGGGTATCAAGAGACCCAGTACTTC. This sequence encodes CASSQDRGLAGGYQETQYF.

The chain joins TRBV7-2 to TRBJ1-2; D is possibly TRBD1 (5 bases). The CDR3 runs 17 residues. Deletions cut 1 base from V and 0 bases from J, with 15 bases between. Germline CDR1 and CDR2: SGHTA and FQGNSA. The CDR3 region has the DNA TGTGCCAGCAGCTTAGAAGTGGGGCGGCCGACTAACTATGGCTACACCTTC. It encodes CASSLEVGRPTNYGYTF.

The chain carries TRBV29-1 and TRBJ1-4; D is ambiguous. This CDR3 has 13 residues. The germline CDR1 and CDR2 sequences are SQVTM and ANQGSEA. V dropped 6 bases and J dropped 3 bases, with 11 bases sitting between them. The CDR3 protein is CSVQPGPNEKLFF. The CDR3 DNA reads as TGCAGCGTCCAACCAGGACCTAATGAAAAACTGTTTTTT.

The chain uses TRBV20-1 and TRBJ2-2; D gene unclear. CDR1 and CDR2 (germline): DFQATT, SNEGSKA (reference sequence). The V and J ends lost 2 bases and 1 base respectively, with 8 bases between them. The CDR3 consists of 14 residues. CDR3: CSARWKGNTGELFF. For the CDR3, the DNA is TGCAGTGCTAGATGGAAGGGGAACACCGGGGAGCTGTTTTTT.

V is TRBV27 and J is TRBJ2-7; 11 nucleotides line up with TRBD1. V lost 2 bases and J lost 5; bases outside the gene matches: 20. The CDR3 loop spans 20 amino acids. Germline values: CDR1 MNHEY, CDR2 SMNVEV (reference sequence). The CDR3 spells CASSLSKRVERGQGADEQYF. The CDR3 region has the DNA TGTGCCAGCAGTTTAAGCAAACGAGTAGAAAGAGGACAGGGGGCTGACGAGCAGTACTTC.

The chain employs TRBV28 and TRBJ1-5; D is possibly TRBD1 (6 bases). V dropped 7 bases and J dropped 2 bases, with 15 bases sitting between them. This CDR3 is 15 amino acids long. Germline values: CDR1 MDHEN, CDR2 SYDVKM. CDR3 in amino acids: CASTVGGLGNQPQHF. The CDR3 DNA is TGTGCCAGCACCGTAGGGGGGTTGGGCAATCAGCCCCAGCATTTT.

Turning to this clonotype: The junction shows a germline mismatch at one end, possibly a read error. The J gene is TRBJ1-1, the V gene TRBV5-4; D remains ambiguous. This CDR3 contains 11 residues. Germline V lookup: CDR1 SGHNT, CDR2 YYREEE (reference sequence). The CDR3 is CASSLGSGVVF. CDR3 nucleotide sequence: TGTGCCAGCAGCTTGGGCAGCGGGGTTGTCTTT.

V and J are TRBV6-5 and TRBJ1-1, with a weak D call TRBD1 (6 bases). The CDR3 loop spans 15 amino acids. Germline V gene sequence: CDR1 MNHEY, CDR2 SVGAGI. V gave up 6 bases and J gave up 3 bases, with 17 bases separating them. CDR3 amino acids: CASRKNREWDTEAFF. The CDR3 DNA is TGTGCCAGCAGGAAAAACAGGGAATGGGACACTGAAGCTTTCTTT.